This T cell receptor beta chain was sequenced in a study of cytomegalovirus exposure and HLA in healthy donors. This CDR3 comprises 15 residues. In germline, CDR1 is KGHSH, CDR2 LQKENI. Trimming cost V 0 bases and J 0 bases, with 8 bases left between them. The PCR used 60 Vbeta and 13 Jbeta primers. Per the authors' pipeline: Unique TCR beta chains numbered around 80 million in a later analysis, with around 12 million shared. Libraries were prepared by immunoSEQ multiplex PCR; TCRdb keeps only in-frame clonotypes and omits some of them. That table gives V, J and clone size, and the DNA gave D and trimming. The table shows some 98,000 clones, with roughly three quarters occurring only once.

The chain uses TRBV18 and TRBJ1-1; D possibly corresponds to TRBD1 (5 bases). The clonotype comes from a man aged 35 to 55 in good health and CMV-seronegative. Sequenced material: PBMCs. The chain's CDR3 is CASSPPGGMNTEAFF. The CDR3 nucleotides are TGTGCCAGCTCACCACCGGGGGGGATGAACACTGAAGCTTTCTTT.